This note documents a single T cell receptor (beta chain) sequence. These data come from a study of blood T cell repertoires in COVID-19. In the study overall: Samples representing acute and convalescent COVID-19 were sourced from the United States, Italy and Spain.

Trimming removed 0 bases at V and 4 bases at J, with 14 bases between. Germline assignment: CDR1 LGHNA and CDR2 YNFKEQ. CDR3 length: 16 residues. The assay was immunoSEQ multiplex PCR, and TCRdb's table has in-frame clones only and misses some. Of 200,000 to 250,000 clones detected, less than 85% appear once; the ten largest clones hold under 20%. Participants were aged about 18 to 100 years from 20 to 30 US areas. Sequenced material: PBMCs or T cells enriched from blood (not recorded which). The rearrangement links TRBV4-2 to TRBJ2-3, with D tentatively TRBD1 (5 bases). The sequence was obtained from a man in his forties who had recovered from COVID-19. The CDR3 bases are TGTGCCAGCAGCCAAGATTTAGGGGTAGGGCCAGATACGCAGTATTTT. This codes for CASSQDLGVGPDTQYF.